This T cell receptor (beta chain) appears in the sequencing data of a study of blood T cell repertoires in COVID-19. The overall study: The samples span acute and convalescent COVID-19 from the United States, Italy and Spain. The analysed material was cDNA or gDNA that came from T cells, B-cell-depleted T cells, or PBMCs.

Per the study methods: Amplified reference gene primers provided the basis for estimating nucleated cell counts. Produced via immunoSEQ multiplex PCR; TCRdb's table is partial and in-frame only. The DNA was the basis for D and trimming; V, J and clone size are from that table. This sample has 100,000 or so clones; 87% occur once, and the top ten carry 11%. CDR1 is SGHNT, CDR2 YYREEE, per germline (reference sequence). V lost 3 bases to trimming and J lost 5 bases; unmatched junction nucleotides: 7. The CDR3 sequence is 14 residues long. Sequencing was done on a sample of peripheral blood. This clonotype originated in a woman in her 30s with acute or convalescent COVID-19. J is TRBJ2-7 and V is TRBV5-4; 8 bases match TRBD2. CDR3 amino acids: CASSSAREDDEQYF. The CDR3 coding sequence is TGTGCCAGCAGCTCCGCGCGGGAGGACGACGAGCAGTACTTC.